The present TCR beta chain was sequenced within a study of OX40 agonist ivuxolimab in advanced cancers. Clones were sequenced by immunoSEQ multiplex PCR, and TCRdb holds only the in-frame ones, with some missing. The repertoire holds some 60,000 clones, with around 92% as singletons. The table lists this clone with a count of one. This CDR3 has 18 amino acids. The TCR was taken from an adult with an advanced solid tumor such as melanoma, head and neck, liver or kidney cancer. The V and J genes are TRBV21-1 and TRBJ1-1; the table gives TRBD1 as D, unverified against the DNA. TRBV21-1 is a pseudogene locus. The material sequenced was CD4+ or CD8+ T cells sorted from blood, taken in a trial of the OX40 agonist ivuxolimab. The CDR3 DNA is TGTGCCAGCAGCAATCGGCACCCCGTAGGGGGAAGTGGGACTGAAGCTTTCTTT. This codes for CASSNRHPVGGSGTEAFF.